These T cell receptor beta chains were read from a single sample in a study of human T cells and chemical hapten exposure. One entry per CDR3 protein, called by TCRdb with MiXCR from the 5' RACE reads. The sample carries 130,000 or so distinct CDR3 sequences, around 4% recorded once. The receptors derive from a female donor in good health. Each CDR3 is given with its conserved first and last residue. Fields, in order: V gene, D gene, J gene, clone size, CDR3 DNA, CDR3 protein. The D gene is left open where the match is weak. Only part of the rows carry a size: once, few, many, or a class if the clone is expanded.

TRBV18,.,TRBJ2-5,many,TGTGCCAGCTCAATGGACCAAGAGACCCAGTACTTC,CASSMDQETQYF
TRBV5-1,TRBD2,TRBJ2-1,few,TGCGCCAGCAGCTCGGGACTAGCGGACCACACCGGGCAGTTCTTC,CASSSGLADHTGQFF
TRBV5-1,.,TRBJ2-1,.,TGCGCCAGCAGTTCCGCGGCAGGGGGGCCCAACAATGAGCAGTTCTTC,CASSSAAGGPNNEQFF
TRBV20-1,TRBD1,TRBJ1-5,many,TGCAGTGCTGTCGGGACAGGGTCTAATCAGCCCCAGCATTTT,CSAVGTGSNQPQHF
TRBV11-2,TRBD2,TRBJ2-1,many,TGTGCCAGCAGCGCCCGTGGAGGGACTAGCGGGGGGGAGCAGTTCTTC,CASSARGGTSGGEQFF
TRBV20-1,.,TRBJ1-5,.,TGCAGTGCCCAAAATGATCAGCCCCAGCATTTT,CSAQNDQPQHF
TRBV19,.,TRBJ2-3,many,TGTGCCAGTAGTCTGGATACTAGGGGGGGACTCACAGATACGCAGTATTTT,CASSLDTRGGLTDTQYF
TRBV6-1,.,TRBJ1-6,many,TGTGCCAGCAGTCCCCTCCTCTCTTATAATTCACCCCTCCACTTT,CASSPLLSYNSPLHF
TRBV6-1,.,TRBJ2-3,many,TGTGCCAGCGGGGGACAAACAGATACGCAGTATTTT,CASGGQTDTQYF
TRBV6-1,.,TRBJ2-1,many,TGTGCCAGCAGTGCACAGGAGTACAATGAGCAGTTCTTC,CASSAQEYNEQFF
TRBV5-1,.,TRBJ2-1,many,TGCGCCAGCAGCTTGCAGCGGCCCTCCTACAATGAGCAGTTCTTC,CASSLQRPSYNEQFF
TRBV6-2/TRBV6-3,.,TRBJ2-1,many,TGTGCCAGCAGTTACTCGAGGGGGGTAGCGGCCTCCTACAATGAGCAGTTCTTC,CASSYSRGVAASYNEQFF
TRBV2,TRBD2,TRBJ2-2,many,TGTGCCAGCAGTTGGGGGACTAGCTTTGGGTTGTCCGGGGAGCTGTTTTTT,CASSWGTSFGLSGELFF
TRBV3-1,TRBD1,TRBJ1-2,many,TGTGCCAGCAGACCCCCGGGACAGGGATATCGTGGCTACACCTTC,CASRPPGQGYRGYTF
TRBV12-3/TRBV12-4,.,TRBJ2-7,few,TGTGCCAGCAGTTGGAGGGACAGTTCCTACGAGCAGTACTTC,CASSWRDSSYEQYF
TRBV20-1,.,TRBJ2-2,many,TGCAGTGCTAGAGATGGGCAACGGAACACCGGGGAGCTGTTTTTT,CSARDGQRNTGELFF
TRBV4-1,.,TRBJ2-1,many,TGCGCCAGCAGCTTCCCGGCCCGGGAGCAGTTCTTC,CASSFPAREQFF
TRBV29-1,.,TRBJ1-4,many,TGCAGCGTTGGAGGTAACGGACTGGATGAAAAACTGTTTTTT,CSVGGNGLDEKLFF
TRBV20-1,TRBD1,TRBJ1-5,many,TGCAGTGCTCGACAGGGGGCCCTCCATCAGCCCCAGCATTTT,CSARQGALHQPQHF
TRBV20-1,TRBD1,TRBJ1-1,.,TGCAGTGCTAGAGATGAGACAGGGGGCGACCGGAACACTGAAGCTTTCTTT,CSARDETGGDRNTEAFF
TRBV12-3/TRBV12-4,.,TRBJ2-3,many,TGTGCCAGCAGCTATCCGGGGCTGAGTACAGATACGCAGTATTTT,CASSYPGLSTDTQYF
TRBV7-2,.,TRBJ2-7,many,TGTGCCAGCAGCCGCGGACAGCTCTACTACGAGCAGTACTTC,CASSRGQLYYEQYF
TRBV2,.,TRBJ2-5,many,TGTGCCAGCAGTGTTCGGAGCCAAGAGACCCAGTACTTC,CASSVRSQETQYF
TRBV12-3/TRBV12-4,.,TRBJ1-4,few,TGTGCCAGCAGTGAGAAAACAGGGAGCCGTAATGAAAAACTGTTTTTT,CASSEKTGSRNEKLFF
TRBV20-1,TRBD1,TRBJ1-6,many,TGCAGTGCTATACAGGGGAAGATCTATAATTCACCCCTCCACTTT,CSAIQGKIYNSPLHF
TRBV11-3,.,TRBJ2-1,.,TGTGCCAGCAGCGCCGACAGGGAGGCCTACAATGAGCAGTTCTTC,CASSADREAYNEQFF
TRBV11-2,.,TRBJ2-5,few,TGTGCTAGCAGCACGCGAGGGACATCGGAGACCCAGTACTTC,CASSTRGTSETQYF
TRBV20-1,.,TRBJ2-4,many,TGCAGTGCTAGAGTGGGAGCCAAAAACATTCAGTACTTC,CSARVGAKNIQYF
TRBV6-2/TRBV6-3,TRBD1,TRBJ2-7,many,TGTGCCAGCAGTAGAATGTGGGGACAGGACTACGAGCAGTACTTC,CASSRMWGQDYEQYF
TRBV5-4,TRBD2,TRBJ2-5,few,TGTGCCAGCAGCCCATTAGCGGGGCAGACCCAGTACTTC,CASSPLAGQTQYF
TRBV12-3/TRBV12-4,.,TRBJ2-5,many,TGTGCCAGCAGGGGGACACAATCCGTAGAGACCCAGTACTTC,CASRGTQSVETQYF
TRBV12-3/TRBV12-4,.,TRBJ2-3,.,TGTGCCGACCGAAGACTTGGCACAGATACGCAGTATTTT,CADRRLGTDTQYF
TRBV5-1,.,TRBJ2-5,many,TGCGCCAGCAGCTTCTGTCAAGAGACCCAGTACTTC,CASSFCQETQYF
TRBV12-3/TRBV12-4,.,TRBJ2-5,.,TGTGCCAGCAGAATTGCAGGGGGGAAGGTGGAGACCCAGTACTTC,CASRIAGGKVETQYF
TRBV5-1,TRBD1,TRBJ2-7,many,TGCGCCAGCAGCTTGACGTTATGGGGACAGGGCTCCTACGAGCAGTACTTC,CASSLTLWGQGSYEQYF
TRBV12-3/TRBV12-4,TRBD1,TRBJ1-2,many,TGTGCCAGCAGGCGGGACAGAACTAACTATGGCTACACCTTC,CASRRDRTNYGYTF
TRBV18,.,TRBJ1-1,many,TGTGCCAGCTCGTCTCAGGTGAACACTGAAGCTTTCTTT,CASSSQVNTEAFF
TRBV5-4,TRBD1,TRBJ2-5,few,TGTGCCAGCAGCTTATTACGACAGGGGGAAAAAGAGACCCAGTACTTC,CASSLLRQGEKETQYF
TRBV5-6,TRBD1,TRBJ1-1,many,TGTGCCAGCAGCCAGCCGGGACAGGAAGAAAAAGAAGCTTTCTTT,CASSQPGQEEKEAFF
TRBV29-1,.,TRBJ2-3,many,TGCAGCGTTGAAAAGTCAGATACGCAGTATTTT,CSVEKSDTQYF
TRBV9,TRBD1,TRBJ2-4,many,TGTGCCAGCAGCGTAGGACAGGGGGCCAAAAACATTCAGTACTTC,CASSVGQGAKNIQYF
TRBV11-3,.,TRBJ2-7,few,TGTGCCAGCAGCTTAGAACCTCTGATAGGGTGCGAGCAGTACTTC,CASSLEPLIGCEQYF
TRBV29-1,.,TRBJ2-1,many,TGCAGCGTTTTTCCCAGGGTTGGGAATGAGCAGTTCTTC,CSVFPRVGNEQFF
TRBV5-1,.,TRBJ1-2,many,TGCGCCAGCAGCCCGACTGAAAACTATGGCTACACCTTC,CASSPTENYGYTF
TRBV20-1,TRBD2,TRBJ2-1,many,TGCAGTGCTAGAGACCCGGCTAGCGGGGGGTACAATGAGCAGTTCTTC,CSARDPASGGYNEQFF
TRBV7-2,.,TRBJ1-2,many,TGTGCCAGCAGCTTAGAGATGGGCAGGGGCGGCTACACCTTC,CASSLEMGRGGYTF
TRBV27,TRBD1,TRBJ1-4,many,TGTGCCAGCAGGTTCAGGGCCTCAACAAGGGGGCCTGGGGAAAAACTGTTTTTT,CASRFRASTRGPGEKLFF
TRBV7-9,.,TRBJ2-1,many,TGTGCCAGCAGCTTGTTGTCGTACCATGAGCAGTTCTTC,CASSLLSYHEQFF
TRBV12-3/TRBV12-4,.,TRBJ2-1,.,TGTGCCAGCAGTTTAATGTTCACGGGGCAATACAATGAGCAGTTCTTC,CASSLMFTGQYNEQFF
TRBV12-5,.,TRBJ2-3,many,TGTGCTAGTGGTTTGGACCCCTGGCCGTTTCCTAGCACAGATACGCAGTATTTT,CASGLDPWPFPSTDTQYF
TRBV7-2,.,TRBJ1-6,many,TGTGCCAGCAGCTTCGCCAAATCCGGCTCCTATAATTCACCCCTCCACTTT,CASSFAKSGSYNSPLHF
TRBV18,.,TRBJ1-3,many,TGTGCCAGCTCACCAAGAACCGACACCATATATTTT,CASSPRTDTIYF
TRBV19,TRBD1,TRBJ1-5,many,TGTGCCACCTGGGACAGTGGGAATCAGCCCCAGCATTTT,CATWDSGNQPQHF
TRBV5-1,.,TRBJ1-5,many,TGCGCCAGCAGCTTGTTGGCGGGGGTAGGCCAGCCCCAGCATTTT,CASSLLAGVGQPQHF
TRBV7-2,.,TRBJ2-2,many,TGTGCCAGCAGCTTAGCCCTATTAGGACACTCCGGGGAGCTGTTTTTT,CASSLALLGHSGELFF
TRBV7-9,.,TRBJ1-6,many,TGTGCCAGCAGCAGCGGGGTAGGTTCACCCCTCCACTTT,CASSSGVGSPLHF
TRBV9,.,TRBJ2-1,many,TGTGCCAGCAGCGTGGACGGGGGCGGGAAGGATGAGCAGTTCTTC,CASSVDGGGKDEQFF
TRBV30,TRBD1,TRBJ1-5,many,TGTGCCTGGAGCAGGGGGACAATCGATCAGCCCCAGCATTTT,CAWSRGTIDQPQHF